Below are 17 T cell receptor beta chains sequenced from a single sample in a study of T cells expressing NK-cell markers. TCRdb re-called the 5' RACE reads and gives one entry per CDR3 protein, without DNA. The table for this sample gives over 250,000 distinct CDR3 sequences. The source material was blood T cells: a sorted CD56 or NKG2C T cell subset, CD4+ or CD8+ T cells, or bulk PBMC T cells (not recorded which). Receptors originate from a woman between 18 and 75 years old in good health.

The gene calls are TRBV12-3 or TRBV12-4 and TRBJ2-7; the D call of TRBD2 rests on TCRdb alone, since no DNA is present to check it. This CDR3 contains 15 residues. The CDR3 protein is CASGSFAGGSYEQYF.

Here the CDR3 reads CASSTGGAVTGELFF. The gene calls are TRBV7-3 and TRBJ2-2; lacking DNA, the TRBD2 call made by TCRdb goes unchecked. The CDR3 is 15 residues long. Per germline, CDR1 SGHTA and CDR2 FQGTGA. The whole variable domain, remainder taken from reference TRBV7-3 and TRBJ2-2, is GAGVSQTPSNKVTEKGKYVELRCDPISGHTALYWYRQSLGQGPEFLIYFQGTGAADDSGLPNDRFFAVRPEGSVSTLKIQRTERGDSAVYLCASSTGGAVTGELFFGEGSRLTVL.

The chain carries TRBV5-1 and TRBJ2-7; checking the TCRdb D call of TRBD2 is not possible without DNA. Per the germline V gene, CDR1 is SGHRS and CDR2 is YFSETQ. This CDR3 is 13 amino acids long. CDR3 region: CASSLFPADEQYF.

V usage is TRBV3-1 and J usage is TRBJ2-7; TCRdb designates TRBD1, a call that cannot be tested without DNA. The CDR3 covers 14 residues. Germline lookup yields CDR1 LGHDT and CDR2 YNNKEL (reference sequence). This CDR3 is CASSGDTSSYEQYF.

The chain has TRBV18 and TRBJ2-2; as DNA is missing, the TRBD1 call by TCRdb cannot be tested. Germline values: CDR1 KGHSH, CDR2 LQKENI. This CDR3 spans 15 amino acids. The CDR3 loop reads CASSLSRQGAGELFF. Looking up the rest from reference TRBV18 and TRBJ2-2 gives the full variable domain: NAGVMQNPRHLVRRRGQEARLRCSPMKGHSHVYWYRQLPEEGLKFMVYLQKENIIDESGMPKERFSAEFPKEGPSILRIQQVVRGDSAAYFCASSLSRQGAGELFFGEGSRLTVL.

J is TRBJ1-1 and V is TRBV7-6; the D call of TRBD1 rests on TCRdb alone, since no DNA is present to check it. This CDR3 is 16 amino acids long. The V gene's germline CDR1 is SGHVS and CDR2 FNYEAQ. CDR3 loop: CASSQGQVAMNTEAFF.

The J gene is TRBJ2-5, the V gene TRBV20-1. From germline, CDR1 is DFQATT and CDR2 SNEGSKA (reference sequence). The length of the CDR3 is 11 residues. CDR3 amino acids: CSARDMGTQYF.

The chain carries TRBV6-4 and TRBJ2-2; TCRdb indicates TRBD2, and absent DNA this call remains unverified. Germline V gives CDR1 MRHNA, CDR2 SNTAGT. The CDR3 length is 15 residues. CDR3 loop: CASGQGPTNTGELFF.

The CDR3 reads CASSFTSGGGNEQFF. The J gene is TRBJ2-1, the V gene TRBV5-1; no DNA is available, so the TRBD2 call from TCRdb remains unchecked. There are 15 residues in the CDR3. Looked up from germline, CDR1 is SGHRS and CDR2 is YFSETQ.

This rearrangement joins TRBV5-1 to TRBJ1-1; TCRdb picks TRBD1, but there is no DNA to check that call. This CDR3 comprises 14 residues. Germline lookup yields CDR1 SGHRS and CDR2 YFSETQ. CDR3 in amino acids: CASSRDRLSTEAFF.

V and J are TRBV27 and TRBJ2-7. Germline values: CDR1 MNHEY, CDR2 SMNVEV (reference sequence). The CDR3 sequence is 17 residues long. The CDR3 sequence: CASSIQMTAGASYEQYF.

The gene calls are TRBV18 and TRBJ1-6; TCRdb gives TRBD1 as the D gene, but with no DNA this cannot be confirmed. Per the germline V gene, CDR1 is KGHSH and CDR2 is LQKENI. This CDR3 is 14 amino acids long. CDR3 region: CASSTDRGYSPLHF.

The V call is TRBV14, the J call TRBJ1-1. Germline values: CDR1 SGHDN, CDR2 FVKESK. CDR3 length: 16 residues. The CDR3: CASSQSGTKEDTEAFF.

This chain joins TRBV7-2 and TRBJ1-1; TCRdb's D call, TRBD1, is unchecked because there is no DNA. Germline V gene sequence: CDR1 SGHTA, CDR2 FQGNSA. The CDR3 covers 15 residues. The CDR3 reads CASSYSGTGGTEAFF.

The gene calls are TRBV4-1 and TRBJ2-4; TCRdb gives TRBD1 as the D gene, but with no DNA this cannot be confirmed. This CDR3 has 15 amino acids. The germline gives CDR1 MGHRA, CDR2 YSYEKL. The CDR3 loop is CASSQTGTGKNIQYF.

The chain employs TRBV24-1 and TRBJ2-3; TCRdb lists TRBD1, though no DNA is available to test this call. The CDR3 has 16 residues. Germline V CDR1 and CDR2: KGHDR, SFDVKD. CDR3 protein: CATSDRMTGTGGTQYF.

The chain combines TRBV20-1 with TRBJ2-1. CDR1 and CDR2 from the germline V gene are DFQATT and SNEGSKA (reference sequence). This CDR3 spans 13 amino acids. The CDR3 is CSARDGFLNEQFF.